The rows below give T cell receptor beta chains drawn from one sample of a study of T cell changes during pregnancy in multiple sclerosis. Assay: immunoSEQ multiplex PCR; the TCRdb copy retains only in-frame clones and omits some. The sample comprises 45,000 to 65,000 clones, 80% to 95% of which are singletons, and less than 0.65% rests with the top ten. Sequenced here: CD4+ T cells from peripheral blood mononuclear cells, sampled after pregnancy. The receptors here all came from a female donor with multiple sclerosis, enrolled in a pregnancy study. The CDR3 runs from the conserved cysteine through the conserved F or W. Each record gives: V gene, CDR3 protein.

>TRBV7-3
CASSLLAGGPNEQFF
>TRBV7-2
CASSPRTSGTSTGELFF
>TRBV5-4
CASPFGYQPQHF
>TRBV27
CASSPDQREDRADTQYF
>TRBV5-4
CASSWSGSNEQFF
>TRBV11-3
CASSQGQAYEQYF
>TRBV7-2
CASSPRRGSTNEQFF
>TRBV14
CASSLRLAGTDTQYF
>TRBV5-4
CASRAGQMNTEAFF
>TRBV6-6
CASSLGQGSEAFF
>TRBV7-2
CASRYRGQSGNTIYF
>TRBV6-1
CASTYRANTEAFF
>TRBV5-6
CASSPRPNTEAFF
>TRBV9
CASGLTAFQETQYF
>TRBV5-4
CASSLRGSGNEQFF
>TRBV6-6
CATSTGLPDYYGYTF
>TRBV7-3
CASSLSGSVADTQYF
>TRBV11-3
CASSLHGTLNEQFF
>TRBV27
CASSLAGGGYEQYF
>TRBV28
CASSTGLAEGFF
>TRBV25-1
CASSERDGEGGVQYF
>TRBV19
CASSMTSGTTDTQYF
>TRBV28
CASSHKFRQAYGYTF
>TRBV7-2
CASRGGPSEQYF
>TRBV4-1
CASSQDRDRGTEAFF
>TRBV25-1
CASSEFTQGPFF
>TRBV27
CASSLLPLGDTQYF
>TRBV18
CASSPSRYYGYTF
>TRBV5-5
CASSPGRGGNGYTF
>TRBV10-3
CAISVGLVQETQYF
>TRBV2
CASTRGAYNEQFF
>TRBV9
CASSNQQDTLYNEQFF
>TRBV27
CASSLRATGGEVRQFF
>TRBV14
CASSRARSGNFEQFF
>TRBV2
CASTSGARSYEQYF
>TRBV13
CASSLGRFPGNTIYF
>TRBV7-3
CASSSGQGAPDSYNEQFF
>TRBV14
CASSQGRTDRERAQYF
>TRBV7-2
CASTKPWSGELFF
>TRBV2
CASSEFQGQHF
>TRBV6-4
CASSRDRGNSPLHF
>TRBV27
CASSLQGVSTGELFF